What follows describes a single T cell receptor (beta chain). This clonotype appeared many times. Its antigen is unknown. No qualities accompany the bases; no much larger clone lies one base away. V is reduced by 0 bases and J by 15 bases, leaving a spacing of 19 bases between them. CDR1 DFQATT and CDR2 SNEGSKA were looked up in the germline V gene (reference sequence). The CDR3 measures 13 amino acids from cysteine to phenylalanine. Only the CDR3 DNA stays, 39 bases, in frame from base 1. Two rounds of multiplex PCR were performed to amplify the TCR beta CDR3 region from genomic DNA. The first PCR round used primers specific to each TRBV and TRBJ gene, and the primer sequences were filed in Chinese patent CN105087789A. Universal primers were used in the second round of PCR. The Roche High Pure PCR Template Preparation Kit was used to extract genomic DNA from the frozen PBMCs. Paired-end sequencing with 151 bp reads was performed on the libraries using an Illumina HiSeq 3000. Per the original workflow: Raw reads lacking the multiplex PCR primer sequences were removed with CutAdapt. Using PEAR, the high-quality paired reads were merged into contigs. MiXCR assigned TRB V, D and J gene segments to each contig by aligning to reference sequences. To remove sequencing errors, CDR3 sequences were clustered according to base quality and sequence similarity. Diversity was measured as Shannon entropy normalized by the natural log of productive TCR sequence number. Clonality was defined as one minus Shannon entropy divided by the natural log of the number of unique clonotypes. Progression-free survival cut-offs for repertoire metrics were chosen using the Youden index of ROC curves, with analyses run in R 3.5.3. Clones were called with MiXCR by TCRdb after fastp trimmed the public reads at Q25, and only in-frame beta chains were retained. A single entry per CDR3 protein holds the most common genes and DNA from its merged rows. V and J calls and clone size were set by TCRdb, not the authors. The sample contains fewer than 15,000 distinct CDR3 sequences, around 48% of them found a single time. Of the sample, 25% to 35% is held by the ten largest clones.

This sample stems from a study of prognosis after radiotherapy for stage I lung cancer (dated by TCRdb to about 2021). General notes on the study: About 20 stage I NSCLC patients were enrolled in Nanjing, China, between April 2018 and January 2019. Concurrent therapy was not administered to any patient alongside SBRT. Every patient was deemed medically inoperable, roughly eleven because of comorbidities and roughly 7 because they refused surgery. Peripheral blood TCR beta repertoires were profiled in stage I NSCLC patients before and after stereotactic body radiotherapy, and the study then linked these repertoires to distant failure. The study sequenced around 38 blood samples from around 20 patients, one before and one after SBRT per patient. The cohort included about a dozen men and roughly 6 women, with a median age of approximately 76 years and a range of roughly 50 to 85 years. Newly diagnosed primary stage I lung tumors were present in 14 to 15 patients, and oligometastatic NSCLC after surgical resection of the primary tumor was present in roughly 5 patients. Image-guided IMRT or VMAT was used to deliver SBRT in 3 to 5 fractions at a biologically effective dose of at least 100 Gy. Tumor histology was squamous cell carcinoma in about 7 patients and adenocarcinoma in some 12. Distant metastases were developed by four of the 19 patients after SBRT, at a median of around seven months, whereas no significant progression was observed in the other 15 patients. Overall results and qualifications from the work: TRBV and TRBJ usage frequencies reportedly varied with metastasis status, involving two V genes at baseline and several V and two J genes after SBRT. Tumor specificity of expanded TCR clones was not determined. The study was limited by the small cohort and short follow-up, and independent validation of the study findings is required. Post-SBRT Shannon entropy and its change from baseline were lower in patients who developed distant metastases; baseline Shannon entropy was not associated with metastases. After SBRT, the count of unique TCR clones dropped from a median of roughly 10,000 beforehand to approximately 7,100 afterward (Wilcoxon paired P=0.011). No adjustment for multiple comparisons was applied to any of the reported P values.

A history of other malignancies or of prior chemotherapy or radiotherapy was absent in all patients, and node-negative disease was shown on CT and PET/CT in all patients. At each of two time points, approximately 5.9 milliliters of peripheral venous blood were collected into EDTA tubes. Ficoll-Paque Plus density-gradient centrifugation was used to isolate PBMCs. Right after collection, samples were kept at -80 degrees C until analysis. Recombination linked TRBV20-1 to TRBJ2-3; the D gene is possibly TRBD2, with 6 bases matching. The sequence came from a donor aged 50 or older with non-small cell lung cancer. Sample: PBMCs, taken before or after stereotactic body radiation therapy (not recorded which). This receptor has the CDR3 CSARDPWGDLTYF. The DNA sequence follows: TGCAGTGCTAGAGATCCTTGGGGGGACTTGACTTATTTT.